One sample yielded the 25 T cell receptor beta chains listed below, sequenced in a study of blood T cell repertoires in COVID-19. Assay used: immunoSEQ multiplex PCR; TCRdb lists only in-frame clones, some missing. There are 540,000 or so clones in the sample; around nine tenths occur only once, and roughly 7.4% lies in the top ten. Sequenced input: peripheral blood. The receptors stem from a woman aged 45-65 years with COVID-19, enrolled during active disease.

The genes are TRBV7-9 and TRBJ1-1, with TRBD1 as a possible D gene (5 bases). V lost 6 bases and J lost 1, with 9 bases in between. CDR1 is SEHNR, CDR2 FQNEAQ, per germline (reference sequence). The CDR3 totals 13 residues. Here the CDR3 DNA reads TGTGCCAGCAGATGGGGCCCGAACACTGAAGCTTTCTTT. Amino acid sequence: CASRWGPNTEAFF.

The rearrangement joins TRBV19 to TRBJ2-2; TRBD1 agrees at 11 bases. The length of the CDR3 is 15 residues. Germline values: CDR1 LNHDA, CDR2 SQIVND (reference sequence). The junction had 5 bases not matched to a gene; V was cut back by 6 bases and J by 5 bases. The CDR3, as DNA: TGTGCCAGTAGCCAAGGGACAGGGGGAACCGGGGAGCTGTTTTTT. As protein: CASSQGTGGTGELFF.

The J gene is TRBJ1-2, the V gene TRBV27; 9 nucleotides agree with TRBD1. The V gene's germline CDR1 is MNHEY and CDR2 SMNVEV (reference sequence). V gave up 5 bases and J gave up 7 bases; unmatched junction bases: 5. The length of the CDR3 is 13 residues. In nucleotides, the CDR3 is TGTGCCAGCAGTCCAAGACAGGGGGTTGGCTACACCTTC. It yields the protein CASSPRQGVGYTF.

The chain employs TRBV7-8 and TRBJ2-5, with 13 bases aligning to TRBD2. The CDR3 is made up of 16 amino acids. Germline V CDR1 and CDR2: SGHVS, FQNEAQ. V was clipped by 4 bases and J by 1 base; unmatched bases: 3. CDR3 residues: CASSSRLAGGQETQYF. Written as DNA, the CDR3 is TGTGCCAGCAGCTCAAGACTAGCGGGGGGCCAAGAGACCCAGTACTTC.

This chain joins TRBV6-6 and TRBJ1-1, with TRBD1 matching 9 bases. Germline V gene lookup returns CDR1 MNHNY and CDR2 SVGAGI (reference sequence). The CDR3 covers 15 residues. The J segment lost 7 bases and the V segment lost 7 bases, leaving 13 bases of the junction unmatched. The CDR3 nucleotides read TGTGCCAGCACCCTCCTGGGACAGGGAGGTGGTGAAGCTTTCTTT. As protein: CASTLLGQGGGEAFF.

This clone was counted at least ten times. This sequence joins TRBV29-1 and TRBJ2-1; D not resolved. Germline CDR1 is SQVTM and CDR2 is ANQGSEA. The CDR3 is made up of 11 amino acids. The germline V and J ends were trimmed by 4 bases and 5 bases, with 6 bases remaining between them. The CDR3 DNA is TGCAGCGTTGGGGCCGACAATGAGCAGTTCTTC. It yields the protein CSVGADNEQFF.

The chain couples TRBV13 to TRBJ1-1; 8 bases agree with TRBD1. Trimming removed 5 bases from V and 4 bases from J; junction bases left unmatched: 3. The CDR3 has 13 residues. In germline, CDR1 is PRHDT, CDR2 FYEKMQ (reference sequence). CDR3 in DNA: TGTGCCAGCAGCCGACAGGGGACCACTGAAGCTTTCTTT. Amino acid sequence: CASSRQGTTEAFF. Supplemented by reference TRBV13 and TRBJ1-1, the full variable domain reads AAGVIQSPRHLIKEKRETATLKCYPIPRHDTVYWYQQGPGQDPQFLISFYEKMQSDKGSIPDRFSAQQFSDYHSELNMSSLELGDSALYFCASSRQGTTEAFFGQGTRLTVV.

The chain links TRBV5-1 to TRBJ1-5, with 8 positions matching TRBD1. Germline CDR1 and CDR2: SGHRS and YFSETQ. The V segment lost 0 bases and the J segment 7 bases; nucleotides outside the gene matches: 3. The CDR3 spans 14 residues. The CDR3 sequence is CASSLAGGHQPQHF. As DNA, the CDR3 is TGCGCCAGCAGCTTGGCAGGGGGCCACCAGCCCCAGCATTTT.

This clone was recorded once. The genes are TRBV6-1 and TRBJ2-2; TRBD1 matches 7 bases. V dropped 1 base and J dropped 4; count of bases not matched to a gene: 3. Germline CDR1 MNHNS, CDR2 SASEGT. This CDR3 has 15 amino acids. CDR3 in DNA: TGTGCCAGCAGTGAAGAGGGGGCAAGCACCGGGGAGCTGTTTTTT. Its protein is CASSEEGASTGELFF.

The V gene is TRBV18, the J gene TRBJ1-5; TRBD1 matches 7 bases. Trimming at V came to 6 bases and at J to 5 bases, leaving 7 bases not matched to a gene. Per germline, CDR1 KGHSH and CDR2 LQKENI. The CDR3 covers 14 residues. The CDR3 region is CASSRGGDDQPQHF. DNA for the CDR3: TGTGCCAGCTCTCGAGGGGGCGACGATCAGCCCCAGCATTTT.

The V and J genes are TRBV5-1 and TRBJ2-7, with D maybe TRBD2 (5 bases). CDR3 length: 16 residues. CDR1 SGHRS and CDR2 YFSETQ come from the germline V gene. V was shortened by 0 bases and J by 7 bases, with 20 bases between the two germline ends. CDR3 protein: CASSLESPGSPSEQYF. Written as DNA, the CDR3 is TGCGCCAGCAGCTTGGAGTCCCCGGGATCTCCTAGTGAGCAGTACTTC.

For the CDR3, the DNA is TGCGCCAGCAGCTTGGCCTCAGGGTCGAAGGGAAACACCATATATTTT. The encoded protein is CASSLASGSKGNTIYF. The chain couples TRBV5-1 to TRBJ1-3; D may be TRBD1 (5 bases). CDR1 SGHRS and CDR2 YFSETQ come from the germline V gene. V was cut by 0 bases and J by 4 bases, with 14 bases left in between. The CDR3 runs to 16 residues.

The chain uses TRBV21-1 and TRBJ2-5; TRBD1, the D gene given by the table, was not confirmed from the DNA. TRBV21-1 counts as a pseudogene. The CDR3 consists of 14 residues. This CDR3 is CASSKERGQETQYF. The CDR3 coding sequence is TGTGCCAGCAGCAAAGAGAGGGGGCAAGAGACCCAGTACTTC.

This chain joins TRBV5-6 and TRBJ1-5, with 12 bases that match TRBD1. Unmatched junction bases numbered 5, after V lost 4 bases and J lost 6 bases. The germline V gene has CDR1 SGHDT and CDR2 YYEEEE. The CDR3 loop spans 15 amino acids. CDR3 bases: TGTGCCAGCAGCCCCGGGACAGGGGGCGGTCAGCCCCAGCATTTT. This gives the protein CASSPGTGGGQPQHF.

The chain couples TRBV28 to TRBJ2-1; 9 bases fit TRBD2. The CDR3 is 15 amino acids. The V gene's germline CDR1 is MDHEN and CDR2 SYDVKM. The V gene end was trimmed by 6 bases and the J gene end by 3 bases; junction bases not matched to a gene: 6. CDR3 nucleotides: TGTGCCAGCAGCGCGACTAGCGGTAGCTACAATGAGCAGTTCTTC. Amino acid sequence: CASSATSGSYNEQFF.

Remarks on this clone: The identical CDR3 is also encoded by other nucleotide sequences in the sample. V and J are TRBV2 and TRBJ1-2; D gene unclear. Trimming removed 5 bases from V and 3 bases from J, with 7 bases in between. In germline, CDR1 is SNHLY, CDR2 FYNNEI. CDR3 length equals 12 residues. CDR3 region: CASSREYYGYTF. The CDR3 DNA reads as TGTGCCAGCAGTAGAGAGTACTATGGCTACACCTTC.

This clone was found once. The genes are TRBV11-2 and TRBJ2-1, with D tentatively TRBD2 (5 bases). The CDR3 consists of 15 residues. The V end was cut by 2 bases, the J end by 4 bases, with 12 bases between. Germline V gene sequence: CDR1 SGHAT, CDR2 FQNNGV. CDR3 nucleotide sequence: TGTGCCAGCAGCTTATGGGAGAGAAGTTACAATGAGCAGTTCTTC. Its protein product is CASSLWERSYNEQFF.

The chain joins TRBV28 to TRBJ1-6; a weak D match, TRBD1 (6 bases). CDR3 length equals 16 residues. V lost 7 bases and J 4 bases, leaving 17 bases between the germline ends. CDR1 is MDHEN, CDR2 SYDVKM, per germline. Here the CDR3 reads CASTLGGQVYNSPLHF. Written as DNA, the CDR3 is TGTGCCAGCACTCTGGGGGGGCAGGTGTATAATTCACCCCTCCACTTT.

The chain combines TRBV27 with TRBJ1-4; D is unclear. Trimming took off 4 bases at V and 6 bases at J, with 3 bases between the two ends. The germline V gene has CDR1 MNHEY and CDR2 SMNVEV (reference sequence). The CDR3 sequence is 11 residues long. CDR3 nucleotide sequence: TGTGCCAGCAGTTCAGATGAAAAACTGTTTTTT. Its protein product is CASSSDEKLFF.

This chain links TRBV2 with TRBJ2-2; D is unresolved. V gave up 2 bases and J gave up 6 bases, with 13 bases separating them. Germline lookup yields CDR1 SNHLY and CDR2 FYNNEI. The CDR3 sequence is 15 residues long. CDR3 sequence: CASSESLLYSGELFF. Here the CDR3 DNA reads TGTGCCAGCAGTGAAAGCCTCCTATACTCCGGGGAGCTGTTTTTT.

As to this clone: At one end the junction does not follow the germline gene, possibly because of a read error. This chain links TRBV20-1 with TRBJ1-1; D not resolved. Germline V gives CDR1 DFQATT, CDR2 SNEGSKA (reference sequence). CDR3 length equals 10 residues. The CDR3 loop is CSARDRGILF. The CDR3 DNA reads TGCAGTGCTAGAGATCGAGGGATTCTCTTT.

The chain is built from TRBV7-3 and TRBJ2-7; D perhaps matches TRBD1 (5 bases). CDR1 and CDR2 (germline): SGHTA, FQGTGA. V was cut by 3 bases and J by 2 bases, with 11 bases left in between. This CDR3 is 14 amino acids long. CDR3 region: CASSFLAGTYEQYF. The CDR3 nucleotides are TGTGCCAGCAGCTTCTTGGCAGGGACCTACGAGCAGTACTTC. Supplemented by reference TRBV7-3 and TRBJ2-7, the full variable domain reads GAGVSQTPSNKVTEKGKYVELRCDPISGHTALYWYRQSLGQGPEFLIYFQGTGAADDSGLPNDRFFAVRPEGSVSTLKIQRTERGDSAVYLCASSFLAGTYEQYFGPGTRLTVT.

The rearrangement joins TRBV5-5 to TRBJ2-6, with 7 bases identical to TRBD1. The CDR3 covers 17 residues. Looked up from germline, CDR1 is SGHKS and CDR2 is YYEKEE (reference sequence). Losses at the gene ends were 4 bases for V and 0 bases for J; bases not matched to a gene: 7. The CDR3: CASSPHRQGSGANVLTF. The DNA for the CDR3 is TGTGCCAGCAGCCCACACAGACAGGGCTCTGGGGCCAACGTCCTGACTTTC. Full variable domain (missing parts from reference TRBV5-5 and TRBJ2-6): DAGVTQSPTHLIKTRGQQVTLRCSPISGHKSVSWYQQVLGQGPQFIFQYYEKEERGRGNFPDRFSARQFPNYSSELNVNALLLGDSALYLCASSPHRQGSGANVLTFGAGSRLTVL.

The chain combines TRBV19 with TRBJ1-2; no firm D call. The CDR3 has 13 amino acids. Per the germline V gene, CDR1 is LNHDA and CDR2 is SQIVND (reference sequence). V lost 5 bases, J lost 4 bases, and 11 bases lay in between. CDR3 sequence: CASSLLDFYGYTF. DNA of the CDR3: TGTGCCAGTAGTCTTTTGGACTTCTATGGCTACACCTTC.

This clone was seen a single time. CDR3 in amino acids: CSVETGFPGYTF. CDR3 in DNA: TGCAGCGTTGAGACAGGGTTCCCTGGCTACACCTTC. The genes are TRBV29-1 and TRBJ1-2; 7 bases align to TRBD1. The CDR3 sequence is 12 residues long. In germline, CDR1 is SQVTM, CDR2 ANQGSEA. V lost 3 bases, J lost 7 bases, and 5 bases stayed unmatched.